This T cell receptor (beta chain) was found in a study of blood T cell repertoires in COVID-19. At the level of the study: Sites across the United States, Italy and Spain contributed samples from acute and convalescent COVID-19. The analysed material was cDNA or gDNA that came from T cells, B-cell-depleted T cells, or PBMCs.

This clone appeared once. In Cohort 3, a recovered donor had either two negative PCRs, clearance, or symptom resolution. V lost 7 bases and J 2 bases, leaving 17 bases between the germline ends. CDR1 MNHEY and CDR2 SMNVEV come from the germline V gene (reference sequence). This CDR3 comprises 15 residues. Clones were read by immunoSEQ multiplex PCR, and TCRdb kept only the in-frame ones, dropping some. Altogether about 330,000 clones are present, roughly 86% being singletons, with the ten largest covering approximately 5%. The receptor was derived from a young woman who had recovered from COVID-19. Sequencing input: PBMCs or T cells enriched from blood (not recorded which). V usage is TRBV27 and J usage is TRBJ1-1; tentatively, D is TRBD1 (5 bases). CDR3 sequence (DNA): TGTGCCAGCACTTCACTGACAGCTACCAACACTGAAGCTTTCTTT. Its translation: CASTSLTATNTEAFF.